Here is one TCR beta chain with its context. Its specificity is unknown. The data originate from a study of cytomegalovirus exposure and HLA in healthy donors. The study, taken as a whole, reports: It was in a later analysis that TCR association rates were seen to vary by HLA locus, highest for DRB1 and lowest for HLA-C. In an earlier analysis, about 87% or about 30%: the productive usage of most TCR beta V segments. Most observed TCR sequences were rare, whereas some public TCRs were detected in many donors.

A multiplex PCR was run with 60 Vbeta primers and 13 Jbeta primers. Generated by immunoSEQ multiplex PCR, the TCRdb table keeps only in-frame clones and is missing some. This listing includes about 130,000 clones. Source material: PBMCs. The source is a man aged 18 to 30 in good health and CMV-seronegative.

The chain's CDR3 is CASSLVSASEQFF. CDR3 DNA sequence: TGTGCCAGCAGCTTAGTATCAGCGAGTGAGCAGTTCTTC. This chain uses TRBV7-2 with TRBJ2-1; D gene uncertain. The CDR3 runs 13 residues. Germline V CDR1 and CDR2: SGHTA, FQGNSA. Trimming left V 1 base short and J 9 bases short, with 10 bases between.